Below, 22 T cell receptor beta chains from the same sample are listed, as sequenced in a study of cytotoxic CD8 clonotypes in ibrutinib-treated CLL. The table came from immunoSEQ multiplex PCR; TCRdb's copy has only in-frame clones and leaves some out. The repertoire has about 160,000 clones, about 80% of them found once; the top ten carry roughly 1.9%. This material consisted of PBMCs, taken after 12 months of ibrutinib treatment. All receptors derive from a human donor with chronic lymphocytic leukemia.

The rearrangement joins TRBV7-9 to TRBJ2-5, with 15 bases matching TRBD2. The germline V gene has CDR1 SEHNR and CDR2 FQNEAQ (reference sequence). The CDR3 has 19 residues. With V trimmed by 0 bases and J by 4 bases, 9 bases remained unmatched. Here the CDR3 reads CASSLAGTSGRTVVETQYF. The CDR3 nucleotides are TGTGCCAGCAGCTTAGCTGGGACTAGCGGGAGGACAGTGGTAGAGACCCAGTACTTC.

A note on this clone: The identical CDR3 is also encoded by other nucleotide sequences in the sample. The chain is built from TRBV15 and TRBJ2-4; TRBD1 agrees at 7 bases. The CDR3 extends over 15 amino acids. From germline, CDR1 is LNHNV and CDR2 YYDKDF (reference sequence). After removal of 3 bases from V and 2 bases from J, the junction contained 4 bases not matched to a gene. The CDR3 sequence: CATSREQGTKNIQYF. As DNA, the CDR3 is TGTGCCACCAGCAGGGAACAGGGGACCAAAAACATTCAGTACTTC.

V and J are TRBV4-3 and TRBJ2-2; D is undetermined. The V end was cut by 0 bases, the J end by 6 bases, with 8 bases between. The CDR3 consists of 14 residues. Germline V gene data show CDR1 as LGHNA and CDR2 as YSLEER. CDR3 protein: CASSQDQGPGELFF. The CDR3 coding sequence is TGCGCCAGCAGCCAAGATCAAGGGCCCGGGGAGCTGTTTTTT.

V is TRBV6-5 and J is TRBJ1-1; unclear D gene. The germline V and J ends were trimmed by 5 bases and 8 bases, with 0 bases remaining between them. CDR3 length: 8 residues. The germline V gene has CDR1 MNHEY and CDR2 SVGAGI. Written as DNA, the CDR3 is TGTGCCAGCAGTGAAGCTTTCTTT. Translating it yields CASSEAFF.

The genes are TRBV27 and TRBJ1-4; unclear D gene. Germline CDR1 MNHEY, CDR2 SMNVEV (reference sequence). CDR3 length: 16 amino acids. With 6 bases removed from V and 5 bases from J, the gap between germline ends came to 19 bases. The CDR3 region is CASSFISGGVNEKLFF. The CDR3 coding sequence is TGTGCCAGCAGCTTTATATCGGGTGGCGTGAATGAAAAACTGTTTTTT.

The CDR3 DNA reads as TGTGCCAGCAGTTTGTCTCCACCCTCAGATACGCAGTATTTT. This sequence encodes CASSLSPPSDTQYF. This rearrangement joins TRBV28 to TRBJ2-3; unclear D gene. From germline, CDR1 is MDHEN and CDR2 SYDVKM. V lost 3 bases, J lost 4 bases, and 11 bases lay in between. The CDR3 runs 14 residues.

The CDR3 region has the DNA TGTGCCAGCAGCTTGAGGCTAGCGGGCGGCGATGAGCAGTTCTTC. It yields the protein CASSLRLAGGDEQFF. V and J are TRBV5-6 and TRBJ2-1, with TRBD2 matching 8 bases. CDR1 SGHDT and CDR2 YYEEEE come from the germline V gene. The ends lost 1 base at V and 8 bases at J; junction bases unmatched: 8. The CDR3 contains 15 residues.

The V call is TRBV6-6, the J call TRBJ2-5; no firm D call. V gave up 6 bases and J gave up 5 bases, with 10 bases separating them. CDR3 size: 12 residues. The germline V gene has CDR1 MNHNY and CDR2 SVGAGI (reference sequence). The CDR3 loop reads CASSRKLETQYF. The CDR3 DNA reads TGTGCCAGCAGCCGAAAATTGGAGACCCAGTACTTC.

This clone turned up a few times. This chain connects TRBV10-3 to TRBJ1-2; D possibly corresponds to TRBD1 (5 bases). V was clipped by 3 bases and J by 4 bases, with 12 bases between them. Germline V gene sequence: CDR1 ENHRY, CDR2 SYGVKD. CDR3 length: 14 residues. The CDR3 DNA follows: TGTGCCATCAGTGATCAGGGAACCTTCTATGGCTACACCTTC. Amino acids: CAISDQGTFYGYTF.

The CDR3 reads CASSLGGASTDTQYF. CDR3 bases: TGTGCCAGCAGCTTAGGGGGGGCGAGCACAGATACGCAGTATTTT. The chain recombines TRBV7-7 with TRBJ2-3; perhaps D is TRBD1 or TRBD2 (6 bases each). The CDR3 sequence is 15 residues long. V was cut by 1 base and J by 0 bases, with 8 bases left in between. CDR1 is SSHAT, CDR2 FNYEAQ, per germline (reference sequence).

This chain joins TRBV9 and TRBJ2-7; D call uncertain. The CDR3 extends over 12 amino acids. V was shortened by 5 bases and J by 6 bases, with 12 bases between the two germline ends. CDR1 and CDR2 (germline): SGDLS, YYNGEE. CDR3 DNA sequence: TGTGCCAGCAGTCCCATGGGTTTCGAGCAGTACTTC. This encodes CASSPMGFEQYF. Using reference TRBV9 and TRBJ2-7 for the parts outside the CDR3, the full variable domain is DSGVTQTPKHLITATGQRVTLRCSPRSGDLSVYWYQQSLDQGLQFLIQYYNGEERAKGNILERFSAQQFPDLHSELNLSSLELGDSALYFCASSPMGFEQYFGPGTRLTVT.

V gene TRBV6-7 combines with J gene TRBJ2-7; D is undetermined. TRBV6-7 is treated as an ORF (open reading frame) with a function not yet certain. The germline V and J ends were trimmed by 9 bases and 4 bases, with 7 bases remaining between them. The CDR3 spans 10 residues. The CDR3 protein is CASRPYEQYF. CDR3 DNA: TGTGCCAGTCGCCCTTACGAGCAGTACTTC.

V usage is TRBV2 and J usage is TRBJ1-1; 9 nucleotides agree with TRBD1. Per the germline V gene, CDR1 is SNHLY and CDR2 is FYNNEI. The CDR3 is made up of 14 amino acids. V shed 4 bases and J 1 base; nucleotides not matched to a gene: 1. The CDR3 region is CASSGQGENTEAFF. DNA for the CDR3: TGTGCCAGCAGTGGACAGGGGGAGAACACTGAAGCTTTCTTT.

The chain recombines TRBV28 with TRBJ2-7, with 8 bases that match TRBD1. CDR1 is MDHEN and CDR2 is SYDVKM in the germline V gene. This CDR3 comprises 15 residues. Trimming at V came to 3 bases and at J to 4 bases, leaving 8 bases not matched to a gene. CDR3 sequence reads: CASSFAGRGRYEQYF. DNA for the CDR3: TGTGCCAGCAGTTTCGCGGGCAGGGGGCGGTACGAGCAGTACTTC.

V and J are TRBV10-3 and TRBJ1-2; 8 nucleotides agree with TRBD1. V lost 0 bases and J lost 7; bases outside the gene matches: 4. The CDR3 is 14 amino acids. CDR1 and CDR2 from the germline V gene are ENHRY and SYGVKD. In DNA form, the CDR3 reads TGTGCCATCAGTGAGTCGGGGACAGGTCTTGGCTACACCTTC. The encoded protein is CAISESGTGLGYTF.

This sequence joins TRBV7-3 and TRBJ1-2; 8 bases match TRBD1. The CDR3 runs to 15 residues. Per germline, CDR1 SGHTA and CDR2 FQGTGA. The V and J ends lost 3 bases and 4 bases, in that order; junction bases with no gene match: 7. CDR3 coding DNA: TGTGCCAGCAGCTTCACGACAGGGGCGGTCTATGGCTACACCTTC. Encoded protein: CASSFTTGAVYGYTF.

This chain uses TRBV19 with TRBJ2-3; 11 positions match TRBD1. J was trimmed by 10 bases and V by 1 base; bases with no gene match: 13. This CDR3 contains 17 residues. Germline V gives CDR1 LNHDA, CDR2 SQIVND (reference sequence). As DNA, the CDR3 is TGTGCCAGTAGTATAGTCGTGGGACAGGGGGACTTTCTAGCGCAGTATTTT. Protein sequence: CASSIVVGQGDFLAQYF.

This clone was seen once. The chain links TRBV4-3 to TRBJ2-3, with TRBD2 matching over 7 bases. V dropped 0 bases and J dropped 3; count of bases not matched to a gene: 6. This CDR3 is built from 16 residues. CDR1 and CDR2 (germline): LGHNA, YSLEER. The CDR3 DNA is TGCGCCAGCAGCCAAGATCGGGCTAGCGGTACAGATACGCAGTATTTT. Translated: CASSQDRASGTDTQYF.

This clone occurred a few times. The rearrangement links TRBV11-2 to TRBJ1-2, with 8 bases that match TRBD1. Germline V gene lookup returns CDR1 SGHAT and CDR2 FQNNGV. The CDR3 runs to 15 residues. With V trimmed by 1 base and J by 3 bases, 4 bases remained unmatched. CDR3 sequence reads: CASSLAGQGYYGYTF. CDR3 in DNA: TGTGCCAGCAGCTTAGCCGGACAGGGATACTATGGCTACACCTTC.

For the CDR3, the DNA is TGCGCCAGCAGCCAAGATCGCCTGGGGGACACTGAAGCTTTCTTT. Protein: CASSQDRLGDTEAFF. This chain links TRBV4-3 with TRBJ1-1; TRBD1 might be the D (5 bases). The CDR3 sequence is 15 residues long. Germline CDR1 LGHNA, CDR2 YSLEER. V lost 0 bases to trimming and J lost 3 bases, with 11 bases between them.

The genes are TRBV11-2 and TRBJ1-1; D is undetermined. The V end lost 3 bases, the J end lost 5 bases, and 7 bases lay between the germline ends. Germline values: CDR1 SGHAT, CDR2 FQNNGV. CDR3 length: 12 amino acids. The CDR3 bases are TGTGCCAGCAGCTTCGAGGCGACTGAAGCTTTCTTT. Amino acids: CASSFEATEAFF. Using reference TRBV11-2 and TRBJ1-1 for the parts outside the CDR3, the full variable domain is EAGVAQSPRYKIIEKRQSVAFWCNPISGHATLYWYQQILGQGPKLLIQFQNNGVVDDSQLPKDRFSAERLKGVDSTLKIQPAKLEDSAVYLCASSFEATEAFFGQGTRLTVV.

The chain carries TRBV18 and TRBJ2-3, with 10 bases aligning to TRBD2. This CDR3 region has 15 residues. Looked up from germline, CDR1 is KGHSH and CDR2 is LQKENI. With V trimmed by 2 bases and J by 1 base, 0 bases remained unmatched. The CDR3: CASSPGTSGTDTQYF. Here the CDR3 DNA reads TGTGCCAGCTCACCAGGGACTAGCGGCACAGATACGCAGTATTTT.